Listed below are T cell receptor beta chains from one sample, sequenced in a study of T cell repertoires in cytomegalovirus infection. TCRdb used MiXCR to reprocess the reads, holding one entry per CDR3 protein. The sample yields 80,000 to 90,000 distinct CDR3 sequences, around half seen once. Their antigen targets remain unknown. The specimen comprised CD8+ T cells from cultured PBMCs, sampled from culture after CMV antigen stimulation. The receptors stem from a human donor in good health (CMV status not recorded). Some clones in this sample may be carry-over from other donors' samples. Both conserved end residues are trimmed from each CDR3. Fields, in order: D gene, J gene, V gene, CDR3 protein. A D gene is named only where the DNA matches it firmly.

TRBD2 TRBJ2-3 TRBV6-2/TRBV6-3 ASSYVLAGGYETDTQY
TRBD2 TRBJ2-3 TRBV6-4 ASSPAGGPVDTQY
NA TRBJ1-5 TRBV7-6 ASSLAISGQPQH
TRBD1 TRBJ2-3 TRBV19 ASSGQGNTQY
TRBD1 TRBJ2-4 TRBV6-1 GTGTGGYIQY
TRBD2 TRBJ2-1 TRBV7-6 ASSSYGAGGEQF
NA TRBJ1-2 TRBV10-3 AIMSRDGYT
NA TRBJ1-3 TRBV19 ANHTAAGNTIY
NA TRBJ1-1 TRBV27 ASSLPGTQEAF
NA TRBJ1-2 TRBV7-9 ASSLEDSYYT
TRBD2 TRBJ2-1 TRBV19 ASTSGTSGYNEQF
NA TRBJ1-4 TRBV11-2 ASSLDETREKLF
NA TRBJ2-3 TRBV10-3 AISESDQVTDTQY
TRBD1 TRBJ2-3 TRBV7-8 ASSLARTGRWTDTQY
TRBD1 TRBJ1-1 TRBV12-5 ASGSPGGRNTEAF
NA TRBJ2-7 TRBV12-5 ASGLGNEQY
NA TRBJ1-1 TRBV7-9 ASSLGGAEAF
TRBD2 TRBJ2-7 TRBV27 ASSLSSGSYEQY
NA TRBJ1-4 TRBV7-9 ASTPRIGGNEKLF
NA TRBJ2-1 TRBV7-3 ASSIDGPRNEQF
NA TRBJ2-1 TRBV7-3 ASSLGPSRSYNEQF
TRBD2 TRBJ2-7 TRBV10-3 AINLAGESYEQY
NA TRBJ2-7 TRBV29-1 SVPGTLSYEQY
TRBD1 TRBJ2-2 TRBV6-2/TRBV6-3 ASSRTGSVPGELF
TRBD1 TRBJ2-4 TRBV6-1 ASRGQGLAKNIQY
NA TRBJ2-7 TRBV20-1 SARPSSRTLTYEQY
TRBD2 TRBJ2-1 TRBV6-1 ASSESPGGVGVYNEQF
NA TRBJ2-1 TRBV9 ASSVPLEEALDEQF
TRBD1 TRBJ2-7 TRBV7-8 ASSLLFGQETSYEQY
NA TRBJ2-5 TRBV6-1 ASSLASGNQETQY
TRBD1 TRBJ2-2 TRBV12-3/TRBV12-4 ASSYGQGRTGELF
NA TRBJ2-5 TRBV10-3 AISESVGTPYQETQY
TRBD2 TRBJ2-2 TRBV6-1 ASNFLAGGHNTGELF
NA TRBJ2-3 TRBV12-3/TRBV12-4 AISPGGTQY
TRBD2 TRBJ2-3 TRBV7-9 ASEGGDRHTQY
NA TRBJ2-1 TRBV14 ASSQDPRSLESSYNEQF
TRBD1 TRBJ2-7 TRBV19 ASSLRDRGAYEQY
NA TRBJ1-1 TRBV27 ASSSSDSSEAF
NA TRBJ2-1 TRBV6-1 ASSELTYDEQF
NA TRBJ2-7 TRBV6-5 ASSSDAQYEQY
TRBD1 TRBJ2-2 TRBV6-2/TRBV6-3 ASSYDRDAGELF
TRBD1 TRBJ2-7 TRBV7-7 ASSTGQGHYYEQY
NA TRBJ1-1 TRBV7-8 ASTQTVNTEAF
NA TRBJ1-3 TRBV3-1 ASSQDSAYSGNTIY
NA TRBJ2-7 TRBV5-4 ASSPQAVSYEQY
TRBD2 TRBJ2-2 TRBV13 ASSLTSGIRTGELF
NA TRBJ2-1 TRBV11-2 ASSLVRILPYNEQF
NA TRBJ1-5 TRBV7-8 ASSNSPYSNQPQH
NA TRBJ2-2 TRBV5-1 ASSTGTSNTGELF
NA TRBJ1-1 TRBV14 ASSQTSGTEAF
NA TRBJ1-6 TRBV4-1 ASSRTDRPRTDSPLH
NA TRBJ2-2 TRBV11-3 ASYPHRVRERTGELF
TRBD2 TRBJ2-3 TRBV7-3 ASSLGTSGDTQY
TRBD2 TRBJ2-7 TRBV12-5 ASAHSGAPHEQY
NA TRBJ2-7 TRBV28 ASNPTHPDYEQY
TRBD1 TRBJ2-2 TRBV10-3 AIRDRGRAGELF
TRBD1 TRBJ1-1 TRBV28 ASSLTGTGNTEAF
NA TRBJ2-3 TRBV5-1 ASSLVLEGYTQY
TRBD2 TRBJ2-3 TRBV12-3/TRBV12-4 ASSRSGGSDTQY
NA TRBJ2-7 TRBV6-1 ASSEGSRHGSYEQY